This T cell receptor beta chain is drawn from a study of T cells in Graves' hyperthyroidism and ophthalmopathy. Amplification of TCR beta CDR3 regions used RNA as the template. The primer set for the first-round RT-PCR of the TCR CDR3 was HTBI. TCRdb re-called the multiplex PCR reads through MiXCR, storing one row per CDR3 protein. This table holds hundreds of thousands of distinct CDR3 sequences, 15% to 18% found once. As concerns this clonotype: A read error may produce the germline difference seen at one junction end.

The CDR3 is made up of 14 amino acids. Germline CDR1 and CDR2: SGHDT and YYEEEE. The receptor's source is a woman aged 18-29 years with Graves' hyperthyroidism. The gene calls are TRBV5-6 and TRBJ1-2, with a weak D call TRBD1 (6 bases). The sequencing input was blood. The chain's CDR3 is CASSPQPGRIRDNF. CDR3 nucleotides: TGTGCCAGCAGCCCCCAGCCCGGCCGGATCCGGGACAACTTC.